Presented here are 22 T cell receptor beta chains from one specimen sequenced in a study of shared clonotypes between healthy human individuals. Sequencing was performed with immunoSEQ multiplex PCR; in TCRdb, only in-frame clones are kept and a portion is missing. The repertoire includes some 1,400,000 clones, roughly 96% of them detected once, and about 1.2% sits in the top ten. The sequencing sample was made of naive CD4+ T cells sorted from blood. Subset here: CD45RA+ positively selected. These TCRs come from a man aged 30 to 45 in good health.

The CDR3 sequence: CASTTGTGTTDTQYF. In DNA, the CDR3 is TGTGCCAGCACCACCGGGACAGGGACGACAGATACGCAGTATTTT. The V and J genes are TRBV7-9 and TRBJ2-3, with 9 bases identical to TRBD1. The CDR3 is made up of 15 amino acids. Germline V gene data show CDR1 as SEHNR and CDR2 as FQNEAQ (reference sequence). V was pared by 7 bases and J by 3 bases, with 8 bases of the junction left unmatched.

V is TRBV5-1 and J is TRBJ2-2; a possible D gene is TRBD1 (5 bases). The V gene's germline CDR1 is SGHRS and CDR2 YFSETQ. V lost 6 bases and J 4 bases, leaving 16 bases between the germline ends. The CDR3 sequence is 15 residues long. CDR3 in amino acids: CASNPGRVVTGELFF. CDR3 sequence (DNA): TGCGCCAGCAATCCCGGCAGGGTAGTCACCGGGGAGCTGTTTTTT.

The chain employs TRBV5-1 and TRBJ1-2; maybe TRBD1 (5 bases). This CDR3 spans 14 amino acids. Germline V lookup: CDR1 SGHRS, CDR2 YFSETQ. With 1 base removed from V and 7 bases from J, the gap between germline ends came to 14 bases. CDR3 protein: CASSLFDRTIGYTF. DNA for the CDR3: TGCGCCAGCAGCTTGTTTGACAGAACTATTGGCTACACCTTC.

CDR3 DNA sequence: TGTGCCGCCCGGGACAGGGTCTACGAGCAGTACTTC. It yields the protein CAARDRVYEQYF. This chain links TRBV10-3 with TRBJ2-7; 9 bases are a match to TRBD1. Germline CDR1 is ENHRY and CDR2 is SYGVKD. This CDR3 region has 12 residues. V was clipped by 11 bases and J by 3 bases; unmatched bases: 5.

The chain combines TRBV19 with TRBJ2-7, with a possible D match to TRBD2 (5 bases). Germline V gene sequence: CDR1 LNHDA, CDR2 SQIVND (reference sequence). The CDR3 totals 17 residues. Trimming removed 3 bases from V and 7 bases from J, with 25 bases in between. The CDR3 loop reads CASSILYSETSYVEQYF. CDR3 sequence (DNA): TGTGCCAGTAGTATTTTGTATAGCGAAACCTCCTACGTAGAGCAGTACTTC. The full variable domain, with the rest looked up from reference TRBV19 and TRBJ2-7, is DGGITQSPKYLFRKEGQNVTLSCEQNLNHDAMYWYRQDPGQGLRLIYYSQIVNDFQKGDIAEGYSVSREKKESFPLTVTSAQKNPTAFYLCASSILYSETSYVEQYFGPGTRLTVT.

The chain employs TRBV18 and TRBJ1-2, with unresolved D. Trimming removed 3 bases at V and 4 bases at J, with 15 bases between. Per the germline V gene, CDR1 is KGHSH and CDR2 is LQKENI. The CDR3 sequence is 15 residues long. The CDR3 loop reads CASSPSNLVGYGYTF. The CDR3 nucleotides are TGTGCCAGCTCACCGAGCAATTTAGTGGGCTATGGCTACACCTTC.

This clone is a singleton in its sample. In DNA form, the CDR3 reads TGTGCCAGCTCACCACCGAACGGGGTCGCTGAAGCTTTCTTT. Its protein is CASSPPNGVAEAFF. This sequence joins TRBV18 and TRBJ1-1; D not certain. Trimming stripped 0 bases from V and 6 bases from J, with 11 bases between. Germline V CDR1 and CDR2: KGHSH, LQKENI. This CDR3 contains 14 residues.

This rearrangement joins TRBV10-3 to TRBJ1-3, with D unclear. Trimming shortened V by 4 bases and J by 0 bases, and 13 bases separated the two germline ends. The CDR3 sequence is 16 residues long. The germline CDR1 and CDR2 sequences are ENHRY and SYGVKD. Here the CDR3 reads CAISVGIRSSGNTIYF. For the CDR3, the DNA is TGTGCCATCAGTGTCGGGATCCGAAGCTCTGGAAACACCATATATTTT.

The V and J genes are TRBV4-3 and TRBJ1-1; 7 positions match TRBD1. The CDR3 consists of 12 residues. V was clipped by 4 bases and J by 12 bases; unmatched bases: 8. Germline lookup yields CDR1 LGHNA and CDR2 YSLEER. CDR3 bases: TGCGCCAGCAGCCCTAACCGGGACAGTCCTTTCTTT. Translation gives CASSPNRDSPFF.

This sequence joins TRBV7-8 and TRBJ2-1; the match to TRBD2 covers 12 bases. V gave up 2 bases and J gave up 9 bases; unmatched junction bases: 11. Germline CDR1 reads SGHVS; CDR2 reads FQNEAQ. The CDR3 has 17 amino acids. The CDR3, as DNA: TGTGCCAGCAGCTTAAGACTAGCGGGAGCGGGGAGGGGTGAGCAGTTCTTC. Protein: CASSLRLAGAGRGEQFF.

In its sample, this clone was seen once. The chain uses TRBV19 and TRBJ1-2, with D uncertain. The CDR3 runs to 16 residues. Trimming left V 1 base short and J 8 bases short, with 20 bases between. Germline CDR1 and CDR2: LNHDA and SQIVND (reference sequence). CDR3 amino acids: CASSIVGSDVPRGYTF. The CDR3 DNA reads as TGTGCCAGTAGTATAGTTGGGTCTGACGTCCCTCGCGGCTACACCTTC. The full variable domain, completed using reference TRBV19 and TRBJ1-2, is DGGITQSPKYLFRKEGQNVTLSCEQNLNHDAMYWYRQDPGQGLRLIYYSQIVNDFQKGDIAEGYSVSREKKESFPLTVTSAQKNPTAFYLCASSIVGSDVPRGYTFGSGTRLTVV.

The CDR3, as DNA: TGTGCCAGCAGCTTAGGGTCGGGACTAGCAAAGACCCAGTACTTC. The encoded protein is CASSLGSGLAKTQYF. The chain uses TRBV7-7 and TRBJ2-5; TRBD2 matches 9 bases. Trimming cost V 1 base and J 6 bases; bases outside gene matches: 6. The length of the CDR3 is 15 residues. Germline values: CDR1 SSHAT, CDR2 FNYEAQ (reference sequence). Full variable domain (rest looked up from reference TRBV7-7 and TRBJ2-5): GAGVSQSPRYKVTKRGQDVTLRCDPISSHATLYWYQQALGQGPEFLTYFNYEAQPDKSGLPSDRFSAERPEGSISTLTIQRTEQRDSAMYRCASSLGSGLAKTQYFGPGTRLLVL.

The V and J genes are TRBV19 and TRBJ2-7; weak D call: TRBD1 (6 bases). V was trimmed by 9 bases and J by 6 bases, leaving 27 bases between them. From germline, CDR1 is LNHDA and CDR2 SQIVND (reference sequence). The CDR3 sequence is 16 residues long. The CDR3 DNA reads as TGTGCCAGCCGGGATTGGGGTTCAGGGGTGGTGGGCGAGCAGTACTTC. Translation gives CASRDWGSGVVGEQYF.

The chain recombines TRBV9 with TRBJ2-5; TRBD2 matches at 11 bases. CDR3 length equals 16 residues. V shed 0 bases, J shed 4 bases, and the junction held 5 bases outside the gene matches. The germline CDR1 and CDR2 sequences are SGDLS and YYNGEE. The CDR3 loop is CASSVAGTSGGETQYF. CDR3 DNA: TGTGCCAGCAGCGTAGCCGGGACTAGCGGAGGAGAGACCCAGTACTTC.

As concerns this clone: Other DNA sequences in the sample encode the same CDR3. The gene calls are TRBV19 and TRBJ2-2; D possibly corresponds to TRBD1 (6 bases). The germline CDR1 and CDR2 sequences are LNHDA and SQIVND (reference sequence). V lost 3 bases and J 5 bases, leaving 10 bases between the germline ends. The CDR3 length is 14 residues. CDR3 in DNA: TGTGCCAGTAGTATCGAACAGGGTACCGGGGAGCTGTTTTTT. Residues: CASSIEQGTGELFF. The whole variable domain, remainder taken from reference TRBV19 and TRBJ2-2, is DGGITQSPKYLFRKEGQNVTLSCEQNLNHDAMYWYRQDPGQGLRLIYYSQIVNDFQKGDIAEGYSVSREKKESFPLTVTSAQKNPTAFYLCASSIEQGTGELFFGEGSRLTVL.

This clone was detected only once. The V call is TRBV7-2, the J call TRBJ2-7; D possibly uses TRBD1 or TRBD2 (5 bases each). V shed 4 bases and J shed 5 bases, with 12 bases lying between them. CDR3 length: 13 residues. Germline lookup yields CDR1 SGHTA and CDR2 FQGNSA. The CDR3, as DNA: TGTGCCAGCAGCTCGGGGTGGGGCAACGAGCAGTACTTC. This encodes CASSSGWGNEQYF.

This sequence joins TRBV6-5 and TRBJ1-1; no definite D call. The ends were cut back, 0 bases at V and 7 bases at J, with 12 bases in the middle. This CDR3 has 14 residues. Germline CDR1 and CDR2: MNHEY and SVGAGI. The CDR3 loop reads CASSYSAARGEAFF. The CDR3 coding sequence is TGTGCCAGCAGTTACTCCGCAGCTCGGGGTGAAGCTTTCTTT.

The V gene is TRBV2, the J gene TRBJ2-3; TRBD2 is a possible D gene (5 bases). Germline values: CDR1 SNHLY, CDR2 FYNNEI. V dropped 4 bases and J dropped 4 bases, with 9 bases sitting between them. CDR3 length: 13 amino acids. This CDR3 reads CASSAPGADTQYF. The CDR3 region has the DNA TGTGCCAGCAGTGCCCCCGGGGCAGATACGCAGTATTTT.

The chain joins TRBV4-1 to TRBJ1-4, with D maybe TRBD1 (6 bases). Per the germline V gene, CDR1 is MGHRA and CDR2 is YSYEKL. The CDR3 runs 17 residues. V lost 0 bases and J 5 bases, leaving 16 bases between the germline ends. CDR3 nucleotide sequence: TGCGCCAGCAGCCAAGATGACAGGAACTCTAGGAATGAAAAACTGTTTTTT. This translates into CASSQDDRNSRNEKLFF.

This chain links TRBV5-5 with TRBJ2-7, with 11 bases aligning to TRBD2. The CDR3 loop spans 17 amino acids. Germline loops: CDR1 SGHKS, CDR2 YYEKEE (reference sequence). With 0 bases clipped from V and 0 bases from J, the junction kept 5 bases outside the gene matches. For the CDR3, the DNA is TGTGCCAGCAGCTTGGTGACTAGCGGGATGGGCTCCTACGAGCAGTACTTC. The encoded protein is CASSLVTSGMGSYEQYF.

V gene TRBV27 combines with J gene TRBJ1-1; D gene ambiguous. V dropped 7 bases and J dropped 1 base, with 19 bases sitting between them. The CDR3 runs 16 residues. The germline gives CDR1 MNHEY, CDR2 SMNVEV (reference sequence). The CDR3 is CASTTLLGARNTEAFF. CDR3 nucleotide sequence: TGTGCCAGCACCACTCTCCTTGGCGCCCGGAACACTGAAGCTTTCTTT.

The chain recombines TRBV6-6 with TRBJ2-7; D gene unclear. The CDR3 contains 13 residues. Trimming took 8 bases from V and 0 from J, leaving 11 bases between them. Looked up from germline, CDR1 is MNHNY and CDR2 is SVGAGI (reference sequence). The CDR3 DNA follows: TGTGCCAGCTCCCCAACAGACTCCTACGAGCAGTACTTC. Its protein is CASSPTDSYEQYF.